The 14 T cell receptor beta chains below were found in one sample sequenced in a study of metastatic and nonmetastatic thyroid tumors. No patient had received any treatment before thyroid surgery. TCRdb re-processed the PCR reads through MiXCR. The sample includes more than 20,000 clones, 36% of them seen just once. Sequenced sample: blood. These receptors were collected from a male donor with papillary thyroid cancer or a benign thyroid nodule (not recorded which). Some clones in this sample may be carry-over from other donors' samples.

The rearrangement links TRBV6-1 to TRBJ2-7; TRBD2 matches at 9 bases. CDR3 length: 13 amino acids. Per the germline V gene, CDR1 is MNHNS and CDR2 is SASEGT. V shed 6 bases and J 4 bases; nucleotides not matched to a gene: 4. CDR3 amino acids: CASRPGLAYEQYF. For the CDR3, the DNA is TGTGCCAGCAGGCCGGGACTAGCTTACGAGCAGTACTTC.

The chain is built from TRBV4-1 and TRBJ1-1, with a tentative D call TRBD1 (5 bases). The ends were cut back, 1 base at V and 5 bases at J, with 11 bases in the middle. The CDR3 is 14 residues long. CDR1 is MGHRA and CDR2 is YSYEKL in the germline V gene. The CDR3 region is CASSQGGGWTEAFF. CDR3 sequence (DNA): TGCGCCAGCAGCCAAGGGGGGGGATGGACTGAAGCTTTCTTT.

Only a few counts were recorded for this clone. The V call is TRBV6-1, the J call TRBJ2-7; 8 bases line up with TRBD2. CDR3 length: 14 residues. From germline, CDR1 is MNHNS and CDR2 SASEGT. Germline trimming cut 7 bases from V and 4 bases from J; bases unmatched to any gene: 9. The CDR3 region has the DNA TGTGCCAGCATCGGACTAGCTTTAGGGTACGAGCAGTACTTC. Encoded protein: CASIGLALGYEQYF.

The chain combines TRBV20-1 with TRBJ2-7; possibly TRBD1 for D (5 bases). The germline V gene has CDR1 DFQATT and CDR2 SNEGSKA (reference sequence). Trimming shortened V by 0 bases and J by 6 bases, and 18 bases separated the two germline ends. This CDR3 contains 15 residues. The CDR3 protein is CSAREPRVSDTEQYF. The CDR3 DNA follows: TGCAGTGCTAGAGAGCCCAGGGTATCCGACACCGAGCAGTACTTC.

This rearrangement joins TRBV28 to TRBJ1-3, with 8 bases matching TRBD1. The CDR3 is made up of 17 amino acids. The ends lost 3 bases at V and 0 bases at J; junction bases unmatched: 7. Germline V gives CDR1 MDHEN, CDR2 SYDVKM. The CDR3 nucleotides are TGTGCCAGCAGTTTGCTCCCGACAGGGGCCTCTGGAAACACCATATATTTT. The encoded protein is CASSLLPTGASGNTIYF.

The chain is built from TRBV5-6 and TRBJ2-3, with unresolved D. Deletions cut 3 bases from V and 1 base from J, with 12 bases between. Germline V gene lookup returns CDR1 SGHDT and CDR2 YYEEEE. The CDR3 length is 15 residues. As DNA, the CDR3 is TGTGCCAGCAGCTCCCCGGACGCACGCACAGATACGCAGTATTTT. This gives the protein CASSSPDARTDTQYF. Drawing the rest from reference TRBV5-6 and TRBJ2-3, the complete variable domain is DAGVTQSPTHLIKTRGQQVTLRCSPKSGHDTVSWYQQALGQGPQFIFQYYEEEERQRGNFPDRFSGHQFPNYSSELNVNALLLGDSALYLCASSSPDARTDTQYFGPGTRLTVL.

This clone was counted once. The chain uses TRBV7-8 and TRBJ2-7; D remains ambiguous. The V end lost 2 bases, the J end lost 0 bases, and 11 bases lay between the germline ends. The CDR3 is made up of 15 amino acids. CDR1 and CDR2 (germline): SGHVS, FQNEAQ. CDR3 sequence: CASSLRSSSSYEQYF. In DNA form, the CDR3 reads TGTGCCAGCAGCTTACGGTCTAGTAGCTCCTACGAGCAGTACTTC.

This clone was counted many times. The CDR3 reads CSARTGTSDYEQYF. CDR3 coding DNA: TGCAGTGCTAGAACCGGGACTAGCGACTACGAGCAGTACTTC. The chain is built from TRBV20-1 and TRBJ2-7; 10 nucleotides align to TRBD2. V trimming: 2 bases; J trimming: 3 bases; junction bases outside the gene matches: 4. In germline, CDR1 is DFQATT, CDR2 SNEGSKA (reference sequence). The CDR3 sequence is 14 residues long.

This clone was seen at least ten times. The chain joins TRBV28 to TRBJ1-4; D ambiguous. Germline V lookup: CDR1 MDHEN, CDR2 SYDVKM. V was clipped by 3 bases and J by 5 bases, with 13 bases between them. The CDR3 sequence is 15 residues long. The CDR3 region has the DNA TGTGCCAGCAGTTTGGCCCAACAGAGAAATGAAAAACTGTTTTTT. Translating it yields CASSLAQQRNEKLFF. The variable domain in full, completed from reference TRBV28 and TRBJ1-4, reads DVKVTQSSRYLVKRTGEKVFLECVQDMDHENMFWYRQDPGLGLRLIYFSYDVKMKEKGDIPEGYSVSREKKERFSLILESASTNQTSMYLCASSLAQQRNEKLFFGSGTQLSVL.

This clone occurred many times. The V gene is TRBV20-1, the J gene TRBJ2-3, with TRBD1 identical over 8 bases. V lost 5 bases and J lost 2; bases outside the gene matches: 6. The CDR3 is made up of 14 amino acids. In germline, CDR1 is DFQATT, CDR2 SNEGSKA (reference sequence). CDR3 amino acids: CSASGTGNTDTQYF. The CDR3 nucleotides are TGCAGTGCTTCCGGGACAGGTAACACAGATACGCAGTATTTT.

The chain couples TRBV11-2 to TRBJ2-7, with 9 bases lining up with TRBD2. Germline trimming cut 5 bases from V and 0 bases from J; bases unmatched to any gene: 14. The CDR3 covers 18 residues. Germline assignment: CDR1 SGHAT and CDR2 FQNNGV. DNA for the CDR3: TGTGCCAGCAGCCCTACTAGCGGGTCGGGGGCTGTCTCCTACGAGCAGTACTTC. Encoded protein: CASSPTSGSGAVSYEQYF.

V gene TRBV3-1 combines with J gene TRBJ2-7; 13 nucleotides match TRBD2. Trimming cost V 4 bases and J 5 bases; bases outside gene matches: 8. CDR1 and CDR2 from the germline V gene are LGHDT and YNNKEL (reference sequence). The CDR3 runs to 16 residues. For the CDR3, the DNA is TGTGCCAGCAGCCCACGCAGGACTAGCGGGAGCAACGAGCAGTACTTC. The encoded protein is CASSPRRTSGSNEQYF.

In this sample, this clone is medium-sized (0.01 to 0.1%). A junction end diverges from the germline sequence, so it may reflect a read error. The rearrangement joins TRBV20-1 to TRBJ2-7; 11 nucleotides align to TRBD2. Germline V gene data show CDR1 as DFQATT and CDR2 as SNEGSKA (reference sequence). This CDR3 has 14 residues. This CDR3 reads CSARGLAGSYEQYF. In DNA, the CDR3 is TGCAGTGCCAGAGGACTAGCGGGCTCCTACGAGCAGTACTTC.

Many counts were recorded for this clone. As DNA, the CDR3 is TGTGCCAGCAGTGACGGAAGCCTTCGTTCTTGGGAGCAGTACTTC. Protein product: CASSDGSLRSWEQYF. The V and J genes are TRBV6-2 or TRBV6-3 and TRBJ2-7; no reliable D call. From germline, CDR1 is MNHEY and CDR2 SVGEGT. Trimming shortened V by 5 bases and J by 7 bases, and 21 bases separated the two germline ends. CDR3 length: 15 residues.